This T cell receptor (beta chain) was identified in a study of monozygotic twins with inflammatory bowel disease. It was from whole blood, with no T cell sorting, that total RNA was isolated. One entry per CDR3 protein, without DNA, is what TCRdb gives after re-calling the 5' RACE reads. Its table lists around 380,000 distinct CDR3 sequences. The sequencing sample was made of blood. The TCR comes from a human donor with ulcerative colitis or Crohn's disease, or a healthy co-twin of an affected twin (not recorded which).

The CDR3 here is CASSLGVGELFF. The gene calls are TRBV7-3 and TRBJ2-2. Germline V gives CDR1 SGHTA, CDR2 FQGTGA. This CDR3 region has 12 residues.